One and the same sample provided the 22 T cell receptor beta chains below, sequenced in a study of T cell changes during pregnancy in multiple sclerosis. Assay used: immunoSEQ multiplex PCR; TCRdb lists only in-frame clones, some missing. The repertoire consists of 75,000 to 95,000 clones, with under 95% occurring once and the leading ten covering around 1.8%. Source: peripheral blood, taken in the first trimester of pregnancy. The receptor source for this set is a female donor in good health, enrolled as a control in a pregnancy study.

The chain has TRBV19 and TRBJ2-5; D perhaps matches TRBD2 (6 bases). V lost 5 bases and J lost 1, with 8 bases in between. CDR3 length: 13 amino acids. CDR1 LNHDA and CDR2 SQIVND come from the germline V gene (reference sequence). The CDR3 DNA follows: TGTGCCAGTAGTCGGGGGATCCAAGAGACCCAGTACTTC. This codes for CASSRGIQETQYF. The variable domain in full, with the rest retrieved from reference TRBV19 and TRBJ2-5, is DGGITQSPKYLFRKEGQNVTLSCEQNLNHDAMYWYRQDPGQGLRLIYYSQIVNDFQKGDIAEGYSVSREKKESFPLTVTSAQKNPTAFYLCASSRGIQETQYFGPGTRLLVL.

The chain couples TRBV29-1 to TRBJ2-7, with TRBD1 as a possible D gene (5 bases). Trimming took off 5 bases at V and 0 bases at J, with 11 bases between the two ends. The CDR3 is made up of 13 amino acids. CDR1 and CDR2 from the germline V gene are SQVTM and ANQGSEA. In DNA form, the CDR3 reads TGCAGCGTTCTAGGGGATAGCTCCTACGAGCAGTACTTC. Its translation is CSVLGDSSYEQYF.

This rearrangement joins TRBV4-1 to TRBJ1-4; D is perhaps TRBD1 (5 bases). This CDR3 comprises 17 residues. Germline CDR1 is MGHRA and CDR2 is YSYEKL. The V end lost 3 bases, the J end lost 0 bases, and 14 bases lay between the germline ends. The CDR3 DNA is TGCGCCAGCAGCCAGAGGCAGGGTAGGACAACTAATGAAAAACTGTTTTTT. This codes for CASSQRQGRTTNEKLFF.

This chain joins TRBV19 and TRBJ1-3; no firm D call. Germline CDR1 is LNHDA and CDR2 is SQIVND (reference sequence). The V and J ends lost 7 bases and 0 bases respectively, with 10 bases between them. The CDR3 consists of 14 residues. The CDR3 DNA is TGTGCCAGTACGGCAGGAAGCTCTGGAAACACCATATATTTT. Amino acids: CASTAGSSGNTIYF.

This rearrangement joins TRBV7-3 to TRBJ2-3, with 13 bases fitting TRBD2. The CDR3 totals 16 residues. The trim removed 5 bases at V and 2 bases at J, leaving 4 bases unmatched. Germline lookup yields CDR1 SGHTA and CDR2 FQGTGA. The CDR3 coding sequence is TGTGCCAGCAGCCGCGGACTAGCGGGGGTCACAGATACGCAGTATTTT. Translation: CASSRGLAGVTDTQYF.

V and J are TRBV14 and TRBJ1-1, with D tentatively TRBD1 (6 bases). CDR1 SGHDN and CDR2 FVKESK come from the germline V gene. Deletions cut 4 bases from V and 7 bases from J, with 31 bases between. CDR3 length: 19 residues. The CDR3 DNA is TGTGCCAGCAGCCTCACCTTCCTTGAACAGGGTCTGATCCCACGTGAAGCTTTCTTT. Its protein is CASSLTFLEQGLIPREAFF.

V usage is TRBV30 and J usage is TRBJ2-1, with TRBD2 matching over 12 bases. The CDR3 loop spans 18 amino acids. Trimming cost V 0 bases and J 0 bases; bases outside gene matches: 6. Germline assignment: CDR1 GTSNPN and CDR2 SVGIG (reference sequence). The CDR3 DNA sequence: TGTGCCTGGAGTGTTGGACTAGCGGGGCCAAGCTCCTACAATGAGCAGTTCTTC. Protein: CAWSVGLAGPSSYNEQFF.

The chain links TRBV18 to TRBJ1-1; weak D call: TRBD1 (6 bases). This CDR3 has 15 residues. V lost 1 base to trimming and J lost 8 bases, with 17 bases between them. Germline-derived CDR1 and CDR2 are KGHSH and LQKENI. The CDR3 sequence: CASSPQTGTYKEAFF. In DNA form, the CDR3 reads TGTGCCAGCTCACCACAAACCGGGACATATAAAGAAGCTTTCTTT.

The chain uses TRBV7-9 and TRBJ2-7; 9 positions agree with TRBD1. The length of the CDR3 is 15 residues. Looked up from germline, CDR1 is SEHNR and CDR2 is FQNEAQ (reference sequence). Germline trimming cut 5 bases from V and 3 bases from J; bases unmatched to any gene: 8. In DNA, the CDR3 is TGTGCCAGCAGCCAGGCCGGGACAGGGATCTACGAGCAGTACTTC. Amino acid sequence: CASSQAGTGIYEQYF. Using reference TRBV7-9 and TRBJ2-7 for the parts outside the CDR3, the full variable domain is DTGVSQNPRHKITKRGQNVTFRCDPISEHNRLYWYRQTLGQGPEFLTYFQNEAQLEKSRLLSDRFSAERPKGSFSTLEIQRTEQGDSAMYLCASSQAGTGIYEQYFGPGTRLTVT.

The chain recombines TRBV4-3 with TRBJ2-7, with D perhaps TRBD2 (5 bases). Germline V CDR1 and CDR2: LGHNA, YSLEER. This CDR3 has 15 amino acids. Trimming shortened V by 1 base and J by 2 bases, and 12 bases separated the two germline ends. CDR3 in amino acids: CASSQVFGGTYEQYF. The CDR3 DNA follows: TGCGCCAGCAGCCAAGTGTTTGGAGGAACCTACGAGCAGTACTTC.

V gene TRBV27 combines with J gene TRBJ2-7; weak D call: TRBD2 (5 bases). The CDR3 runs to 12 residues. Looked up from germline, CDR1 is MNHEY and CDR2 is SMNVEV (reference sequence). V lost 9 bases, J lost 2 bases, and 11 bases lay in between. As DNA, the CDR3 is TGTGCCAGGTCCGGAGGCCCCTACGAGCAGTACTTC. Translating gives CARSGGPYEQYF.

J is TRBJ2-1 and V is TRBV5-8; 13 positions agree with TRBD2. Germline CDR1 reads SGHTS; CDR2 reads YDEGEE. J gave up 0 bases and V 4 bases, and 7 bases lay outside the gene matches. The CDR3 totals 18 residues. The CDR3 bases are TGTGCCAGCAGCACTGGGACTAGCGGGGCGAGCTCCTACAATGAGCAGTTCTTC. Translated: CASSTGTSGASSYNEQFF.

The genes are TRBV27 and TRBJ2-7; TRBD2 is a possible D gene (7 bases). Germline assignment: CDR1 MNHEY and CDR2 SMNVEV (reference sequence). This CDR3 region has 14 residues. Between the trimmed V and J ends, which lost 3 bases and 2 bases, there was a span of 11 bases. Here the CDR3 DNA reads TGTGCCAGCAGTTTGCGGGGGCACACCTACGAGCAGTACTTC. Its translation is CASSLRGHTYEQYF.

The V gene is TRBV6-6, the J gene TRBJ1-5, with D hard to call. CDR3 length: 12 amino acids. V was cut by 0 bases and J by 8 bases, with 5 bases left in between. From germline, CDR1 is MNHNY and CDR2 SVGAGI (reference sequence). The DNA of the CDR3 is TGTGCCAGCAGTTACTCCGGAGAGCCCCAGCATTTT. The encoded protein is CASSYSGEPQHF.

This clone was observed a few times. Other DNA sequences in this sample translate to the same CDR3. This chain connects TRBV13 to TRBJ1-3; D gene ambiguous. The CDR3 is made up of 15 amino acids. Trimming pared 1 base from V and 0 bases from J, leaving 7 bases between. The germline CDR1 and CDR2 sequences are PRHDT and FYEKMQ (reference sequence). The DNA for the CDR3 is TGTGCCAGCAGCTTAGACAGCAGCTCTGGAAACACCATATATTTT. Encoded protein: CASSLDSSSGNTIYF.

The chain recombines TRBV9 with TRBJ2-7; D unresolved. CDR1 and CDR2 (germline): SGDLS, YYNGEE. The CDR3 totals 13 residues. Trimming removed 0 bases from V and 6 bases from J, with 10 bases in between. CDR3 protein: CASSVAGSGEQYF. DNA of the CDR3: TGTGCCAGCAGCGTAGCCGGGTCCGGCGAGCAGTACTTC.

The chain carries TRBV27 and TRBJ1-2; 8 bases are shared with TRBD1. The CDR3 loop spans 15 amino acids. Losses at the gene ends were 2 bases for V and 4 bases for J; bases not matched to a gene: 6. Germline loops: CDR1 MNHEY, CDR2 SMNVEV (reference sequence). This chain's CDR3 is CASSLKAGGAYGYTF. CDR3 in DNA: TGTGCCAGCAGTTTAAAGGCAGGGGGCGCCTATGGCTACACCTTC.

The gene calls are TRBV7-8 and TRBJ2-3, with TRBD2 matching over 8 bases. Germline V gene sequence: CDR1 SGHVS, CDR2 FQNEAQ. V lost 1 base, J lost 5 bases, and 2 bases stayed unmatched. The CDR3 sequence is 14 residues long. This CDR3 reads CASSLVAGQDTQYF. For the CDR3, the DNA is TGTGCCAGCAGCTTAGTAGCGGGGCAAGATACGCAGTATTTT.

The V call is TRBV30, the J call TRBJ1-1; the D gene is possibly TRBD1 (5 bases). The CDR3 runs to 12 residues. Trimming removed 4 bases at V and 6 bases at J, with 12 bases between. CDR1 GTSNPN and CDR2 SVGIG come from the germline V gene (reference sequence). CDR3 in DNA: TGTGCCTGGATGACAGCGAGGTCTGAAGCTTTCTTT. Translation: CAWMTARSEAFF.

The chain recombines TRBV5-1 with TRBJ2-7, with 7 bases fitting TRBD2. The CDR3 runs to 14 residues. Germline V gene lookup returns CDR1 SGHRS and CDR2 YFSETQ. After removal of 4 bases from V and 1 base from J, the junction contained 5 bases not matched to a gene. CDR3 coding DNA: TGCGCCAGCAGCACTTCCGGGGGGTCCTACGAGCAGTACTTC. Translating gives CASSTSGGSYEQYF.

This clone was seen once. The V call is TRBV11-2, the J call TRBJ2-7; 9 bases fit TRBD1. Trimming removed 2 bases from V and 1 base from J; junction bases left unmatched: 9. CDR1 and CDR2 (germline): SGHAT, FQNNGV. CDR3 length equals 17 residues. The CDR3 DNA sequence: TGTGCCAGCAGCTTACAATTCTGGGACAGGGATTCCTACGAGCAGTACTTC. As protein: CASSLQFWDRDSYEQYF.

The chain has TRBV6-6 and TRBJ2-1, with a weak D call TRBD1 (5 bases). Germline V gene lookup returns CDR1 MNHNY and CDR2 SVGAGI (reference sequence). Trimming stripped 0 bases from V and 4 bases from J, with 13 bases between. The CDR3 runs 16 residues. CDR3 coding DNA: TGTGCCAGCAGTTACTCGGCCCGACAGAGATACAATGAGCAGTTCTTC. Protein product: CASSYSARQRYNEQFF.